This T cell receptor (beta chain) was sequenced during a study of T cells after yellow fever vaccination. The study's findings and limits: A faster peak, day 5 versus 15, was reached by the weaker secondary response. Post-booster repertoires again held most primary-vaccination clones (approximately 96% CD4, 80% to 90% CD8).

The CDR3 spans 19 residues. CDR1 is SGHRS, CDR2 YFSETQ, per germline. The V and J ends lost 0 bases and 4 bases, in that order; junction bases with no gene match: 14. TCRdb passed the 5' RACE reads through MiXCR, listing each CDR3 protein once. The sample carries 80,000 to 100,000 distinct CDR3 sequences, roughly 9% recorded once. The J gene is TRBJ2-1, the V gene TRBV5-1; 9 nucleotides align to TRBD2. The source is a man aged 18 to 35 who received the YFV17D yellow fever vaccine. Sequencing used CD8+ T cells not binding an NS4B(214-222) dextramer, sorted from PBMCs, obtained around 14 days after the first yellow fever vaccination. As DNA, the CDR3 is TGCGCCAGCAGCTTGGGGGGAGCAGCGGGGGGCGGCCGTTACAATGAGCAGTTCTTC. It translates to CASSLGGAAGGGRYNEQFF. The full variable domain, rest sourced from reference TRBV5-1 and TRBJ2-1, is KAGVTQTPRYLIKTRGQQVTLSCSPISGHRSVSWYQQTPGQGLQFLFEYFSETQRNKGNFPGRFSGRQFSNSRSEMNVSTLELGDSALYLCASSLGGAAGGGRYNEQFFGPGTRLTVL.